Presented here are 8 T cell receptor beta chains from one specimen sequenced in a study of T cell responses to AZD1222 COVID-19 vaccine. The repertoire was sequenced with immunoSEQ multiplex PCR; TCRdb's copy has only in-frame clones and lacks some. This sample has 150,000 to 200,000 clones, with roughly 92% found just once. The source was peripheral blood, collected 28 days after the second AZD1222 dose. Every receptor here comes from an adult who received the AZD1222 COVID-19 vaccine.

CDR3 residues: CASSPTIITQPQHF. Written as DNA, the CDR3 is TGTGCCAGCAGCCCCACCATCATCACTCAGCCCCAGCATTTT. The genes are TRBV3-1 (or the pseudogene TRBV3-2) and TRBJ1-5; no clear D gene. The V gene's germline CDR1 is LGHDT and CDR2 YNNKEL (reference sequence). The CDR3 is 14 amino acids. V was trimmed by 4 bases and J by 6 bases, leaving 13 bases between them.

The chain is built from TRBV5-1 and TRBJ2-5; possibly TRBD2 for D (6 bases). CDR1 is SGHRS and CDR2 is YFSETQ in the germline V gene. Trimming stripped 4 bases from V and 0 bases from J, with 13 bases between. This CDR3 is 15 amino acids long. The CDR3 nucleotides read TGCGCCAGCAGCCCGGGGACTCCGTACCAAGAGACCCAGTACTTC. Its translation is CASSPGTPYQETQYF.

The chain combines TRBV7-9 with TRBJ2-3, with D possibly being TRBD1 or TRBD2 (6 bases each). This CDR3 contains 12 residues. V shed 6 bases and J shed 5 bases, with 9 bases lying between them. Germline V CDR1 and CDR2: SEHNR, FQNEAQ (reference sequence). This CDR3 is CASRRDIDTQYF. The CDR3, as DNA: TGTGCCAGCAGGCGGGACATAGATACGCAGTATTTT.

As concerns this clone: The sample has other DNA sequences that encode this CDR3 too. This chain links TRBV28 with TRBJ1-4; D not resolved. The CDR3 extends over 16 amino acids. V shed 2 bases and J shed 0 bases, with 10 bases lying between them. The germline gives CDR1 MDHEN, CDR2 SYDVKM. The CDR3 DNA follows: TGTGCCAGCAGTTTACGAGGAGCTGCAACTAATGAAAAACTGTTTTTT. It specifies CASSLRGAATNEKLFF.

Here the CDR3 reads CASSLTTGLEKLFF. CDR3 coding DNA: TGTGCCAGCAGCTTAACCACAGGGCTTGAAAAACTGTTTTTT. The rearrangement joins TRBV7-9 to TRBJ1-4, with a tentative D call TRBD1 (6 bases). Germline V gene sequence: CDR1 SEHNR, CDR2 FQNEAQ (reference sequence). The CDR3 runs 14 residues. The ends were cut back, 2 bases at V and 7 bases at J, with 11 bases in the middle.

This sequence joins TRBV9 and TRBJ2-7; D is unresolved. The V and J ends lost 0 bases and 1 base respectively, with 8 bases between them. The CDR3 covers 14 residues. CDR1 is SGDLS and CDR2 is YYNGEE in the germline V gene. The CDR3 nucleotides read TGTGCCAGCAGCGTAGACGGCAGTTCCTACGAGCAGTACTTC. It yields the protein CASSVDGSSYEQYF.

This clone was found once. The junction shows a germline mismatch at one end, possibly a read error. The genes are TRBV5-6 and TRBJ1-2; D gene unclear. Germline V gene lookup returns CDR1 SGHDT and CDR2 YYEEEE. The CDR3 is made up of 13 amino acids. CDR3 nucleotides: TGTGCCAGCAGCCCCGTATCTAAATATGGCTACACCTTC. Translated: CASSPVSKYGYTF. Full variable domain (rest looked up from reference TRBV5-6 and TRBJ1-2): DAGVTQSPTHLIKTRGQQVTLRCSPKSGHDTVSWYQQALGQGPQFIFQYYEEEERQRGNFPDRFSGHQFPNYSSELNVNALLLGDSALYLCASSPVSKYGYTFGSGTRLTVV.

CDR3 in DNA: TGTGCCACCAGCAGAGAAGACAGCAGGATCTACGAGCAGTACTTC. It encodes CATSREDSRIYEQYF. This sequence joins TRBV15 and TRBJ2-7; weak D call: TRBD1 (5 bases). Germline CDR1 is LNHNV and CDR2 is YYDKDF (reference sequence). V was clipped by 0 bases and J by 3 bases, with 12 bases between them. There are 15 residues in the CDR3. The whole variable domain, remainder taken from reference TRBV15 and TRBJ2-7, is DAMVIQNPRYQVTQFGKPVTLSCSQTLNHNVMYWYQQKSSQAPKLLFHYYDKDFNNEADTPDNFQSRRPNTSFCFLDIRSPGLGDTAMYLCATSREDSRIYEQYFGPGTRLTVT.